The TCR beta chain described here comes from a study of T cell repertoires in cytomegalovirus infection. As regards this clonotype: Its antigen is undetermined.

TCRdb re-called the reads through MiXCR, storing one row per CDR3 protein. Of around 900,000 distinct CDR3 sequences listed, 30% to 40% are singletons. General observations from the study: HLA-C-restricted CMV-specific TCR beta clonotypes were dominant in the ex vivo response. Cumulative public TCR beta family frequency identified CMV carriers with the relevant HLA.

After removal of 6 bases from V and 7 bases from J, the junction contained 9 bases not matched to a gene. Germline V gene lookup returns CDR1 LNHDA and CDR2 SQIVND (reference sequence). The length of the CDR3 is 15 residues. Sequencing was performed on cultured CD8+ T cells from PBMCs, taken from culture after CMV antigen stimulation. V and J are TRBV19 and TRBJ2-1, with TRBD1 identical over 10 bases. This sequence was found in a human donor in good health (CMV status not recorded). Some clones in this sample may be carry-over from other donors' samples. CDR3 sequence (DNA): TGTGCCAGTAGCCCCGGGACAGGGGCGAGAAATGAGCAGTTCTTC. Protein: CASSPGTGARNEQFF.